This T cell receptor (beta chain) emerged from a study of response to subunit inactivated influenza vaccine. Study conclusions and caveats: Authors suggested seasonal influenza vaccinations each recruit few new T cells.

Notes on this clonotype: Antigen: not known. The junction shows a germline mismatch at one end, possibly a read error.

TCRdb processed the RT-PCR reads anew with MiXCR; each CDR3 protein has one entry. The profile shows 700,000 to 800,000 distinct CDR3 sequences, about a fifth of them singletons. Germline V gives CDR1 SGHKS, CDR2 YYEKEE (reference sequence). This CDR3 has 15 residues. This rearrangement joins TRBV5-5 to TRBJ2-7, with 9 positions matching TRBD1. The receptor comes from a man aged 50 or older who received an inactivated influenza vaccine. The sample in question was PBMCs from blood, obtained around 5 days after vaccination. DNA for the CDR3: TGTGCCAGCACCTTGGCCACAGGGGGCTTCTACGAGCAGTACTTC. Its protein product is CASTLATGGFYEQYF. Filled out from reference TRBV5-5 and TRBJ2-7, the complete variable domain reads DAGVTQSPTHLIKTRGQQVTLRCSPISGHKSVSWYQQVLGQGPQFIFQYYEKEERGRGNFPDRFSARQFPNYSSELNVNALLLGDSALYLCASTLATGGFYEQYFGPGTRLTVT.